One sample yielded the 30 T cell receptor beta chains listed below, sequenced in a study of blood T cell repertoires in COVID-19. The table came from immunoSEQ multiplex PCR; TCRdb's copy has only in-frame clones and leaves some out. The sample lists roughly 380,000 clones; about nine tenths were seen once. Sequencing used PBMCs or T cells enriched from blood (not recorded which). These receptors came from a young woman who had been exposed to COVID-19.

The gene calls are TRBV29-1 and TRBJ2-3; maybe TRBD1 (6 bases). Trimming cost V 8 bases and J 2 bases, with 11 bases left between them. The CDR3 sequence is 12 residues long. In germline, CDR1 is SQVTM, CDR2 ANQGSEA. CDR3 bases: TGCAGCTCTCGACAGGTCACAGATACGCAGTATTTT. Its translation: CSSRQVTDTQYF.

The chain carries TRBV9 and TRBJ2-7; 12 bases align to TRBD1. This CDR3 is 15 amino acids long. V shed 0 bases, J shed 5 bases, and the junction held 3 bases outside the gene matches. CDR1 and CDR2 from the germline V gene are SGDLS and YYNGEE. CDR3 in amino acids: CASSVAGTGGDEQYF. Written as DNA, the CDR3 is TGTGCCAGCAGCGTAGCTGGGACAGGGGGCGACGAGCAGTACTTC.

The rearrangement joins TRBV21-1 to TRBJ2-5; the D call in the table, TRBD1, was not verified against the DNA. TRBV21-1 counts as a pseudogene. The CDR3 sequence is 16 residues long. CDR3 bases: TGTGCCAGCAGCACAGAGACAGGGGCGTCCCAAGAGACCCAGTACTTC. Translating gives CASSTETGASQETQYF.

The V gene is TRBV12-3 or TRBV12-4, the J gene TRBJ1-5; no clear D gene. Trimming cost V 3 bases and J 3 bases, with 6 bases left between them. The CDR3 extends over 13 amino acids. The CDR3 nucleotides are TGTGCCAGCAGTTTTCGGGACAATCAGCCCCAGCATTTT. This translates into CASSFRDNQPQHF.

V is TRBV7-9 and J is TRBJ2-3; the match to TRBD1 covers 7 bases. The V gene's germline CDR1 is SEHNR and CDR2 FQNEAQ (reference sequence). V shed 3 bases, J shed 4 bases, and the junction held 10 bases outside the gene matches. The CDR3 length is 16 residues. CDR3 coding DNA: TGTGCCAGCAGCTTGAGTTTAAGGGGGCCCCCAGATACGCAGTATTTT. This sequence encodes CASSLSLRGPPDTQYF.

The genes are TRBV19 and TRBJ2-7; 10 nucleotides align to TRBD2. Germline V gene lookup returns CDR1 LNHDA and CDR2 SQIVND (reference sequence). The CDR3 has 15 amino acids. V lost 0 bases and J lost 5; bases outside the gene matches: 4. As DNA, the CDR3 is TGTGCCAGTAGTATAGACGGCCTAGCGGGAGACGAGCAGTACTTC. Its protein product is CASSIDGLAGDEQYF.

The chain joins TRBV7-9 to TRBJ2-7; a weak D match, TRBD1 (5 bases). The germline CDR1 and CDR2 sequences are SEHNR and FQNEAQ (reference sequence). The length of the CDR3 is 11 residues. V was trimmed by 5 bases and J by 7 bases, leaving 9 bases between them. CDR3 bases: TGTGCCAGCAGCCACTCAGGGGAGCAGTACTTC. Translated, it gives CASSHSGEQYF.

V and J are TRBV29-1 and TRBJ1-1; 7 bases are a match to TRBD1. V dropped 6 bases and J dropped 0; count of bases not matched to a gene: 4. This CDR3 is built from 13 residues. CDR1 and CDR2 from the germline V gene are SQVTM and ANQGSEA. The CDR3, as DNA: TGCAGCGTAGGACAGGTGGTGAACACTGAAGCTTTCTTT. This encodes CSVGQVVNTEAFF.

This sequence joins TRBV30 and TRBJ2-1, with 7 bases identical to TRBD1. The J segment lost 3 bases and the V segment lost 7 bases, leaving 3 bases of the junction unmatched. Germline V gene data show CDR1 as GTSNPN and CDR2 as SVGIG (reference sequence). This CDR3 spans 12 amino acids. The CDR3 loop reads CASRTGYNEQFF. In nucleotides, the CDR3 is TGTGCCTCCAGGACAGGCTACAATGAGCAGTTCTTC.

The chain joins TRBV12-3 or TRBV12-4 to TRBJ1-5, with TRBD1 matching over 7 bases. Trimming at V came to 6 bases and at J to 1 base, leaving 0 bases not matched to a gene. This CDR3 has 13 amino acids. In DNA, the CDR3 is TGTGCCAGCAGGGGACAGAGCAATCAGCCCCAGCATTTT. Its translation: CASRGQSNQPQHF.

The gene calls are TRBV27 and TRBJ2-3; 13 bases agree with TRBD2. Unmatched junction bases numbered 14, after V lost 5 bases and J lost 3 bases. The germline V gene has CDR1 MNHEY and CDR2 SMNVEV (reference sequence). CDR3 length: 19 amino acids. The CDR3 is CASSTGLAGFLRGTDTQYF. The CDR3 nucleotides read TGTGCCAGCAGTACGGGACTAGCGGGATTCCTCCGTGGGACAGATACGCAGTATTTT.

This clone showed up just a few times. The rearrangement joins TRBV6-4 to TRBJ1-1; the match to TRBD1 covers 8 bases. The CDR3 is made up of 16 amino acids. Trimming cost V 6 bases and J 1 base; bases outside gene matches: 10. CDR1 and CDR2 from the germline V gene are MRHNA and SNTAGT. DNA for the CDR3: TGTGCCAGCAGCGTCATGGCCGGGACAGGGAACACTGAAGCTTTCTTT. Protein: CASSVMAGTGNTEAFF.

CDR3 amino acids: CASSLDRPNRPQETQYF. CDR3 nucleotides: TGCGCCAGCAGCTTGGACAGGCCCAACAGACCCCAAGAGACCCAGTACTTC. The chain joins TRBV5-1 to TRBJ2-5; D is possibly TRBD1 (5 bases). Trimming stripped 0 bases from V and 1 base from J, with 16 bases between. This CDR3 has 17 residues. CDR1 and CDR2 (germline): SGHRS, YFSETQ.

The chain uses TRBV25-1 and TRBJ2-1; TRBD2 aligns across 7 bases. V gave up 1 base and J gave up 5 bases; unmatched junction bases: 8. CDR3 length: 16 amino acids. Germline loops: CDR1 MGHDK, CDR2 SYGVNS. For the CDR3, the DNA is TGTGCCAGCAGTGAATGGGGGGGAGGGTCCGACAATGAGCAGTTCTTC. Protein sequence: CASSEWGGGSDNEQFF.

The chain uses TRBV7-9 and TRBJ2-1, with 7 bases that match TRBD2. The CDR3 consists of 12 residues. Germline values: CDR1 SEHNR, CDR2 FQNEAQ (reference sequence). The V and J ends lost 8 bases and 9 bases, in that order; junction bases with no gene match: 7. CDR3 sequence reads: CASGRASGEQFF. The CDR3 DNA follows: TGTGCCAGCGGGAGGGCCTCCGGTGAGCAGTTCTTC.

CDR3 sequence: CASSPTSGRTPEQFF. Here the CDR3 DNA reads TGTGCCAGCTCCCCCACTAGCGGGAGGACTCCTGAGCAGTTCTTC. This chain uses TRBV18 with TRBJ2-1; 12 nucleotides match TRBD2. Germline CDR1 reads KGHSH; CDR2 reads LQKENI. CDR3 size: 15 residues. V trimming: 6 bases; J trimming: 9 bases; junction bases outside the gene matches: 9.

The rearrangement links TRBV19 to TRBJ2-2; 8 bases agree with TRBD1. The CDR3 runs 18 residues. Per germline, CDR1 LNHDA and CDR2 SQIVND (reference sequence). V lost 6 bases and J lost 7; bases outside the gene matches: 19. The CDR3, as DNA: TGTGCCAGTAGCCCGCTTACGGGTCCGGGACAGGCTTTCGGGGAGCTGTTTTTT. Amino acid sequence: CASSPLTGPGQAFGELFF. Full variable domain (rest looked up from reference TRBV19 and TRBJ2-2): DGGITQSPKYLFRKEGQNVTLSCEQNLNHDAMYWYRQDPGQGLRLIYYSQIVNDFQKGDIAEGYSVSREKKESFPLTVTSAQKNPTAFYLCASSPLTGPGQAFGELFFGEGSRLTVL.

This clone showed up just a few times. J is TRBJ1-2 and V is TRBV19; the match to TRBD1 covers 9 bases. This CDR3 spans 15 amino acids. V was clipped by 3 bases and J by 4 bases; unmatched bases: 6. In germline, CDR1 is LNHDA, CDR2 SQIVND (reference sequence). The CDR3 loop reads CASSMGTGFTYGYTF. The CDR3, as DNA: TGTGCCAGTAGTATGGGGACAGGGTTTACCTATGGCTACACCTTC.

The CDR3 here is CASSHPGQGFVDTEAFF. CDR3 DNA: TGTGCCAGCAGTCATCCGGGACAGGGTTTTGTGGACACTGAAGCTTTCTTT. The chain uses TRBV6-4 and TRBJ1-1; 9 bases are a match to TRBD1. CDR3 size: 17 residues. The V gene end was trimmed by 5 bases and the J gene end by 3 bases; junction bases not matched to a gene: 13. Germline V CDR1 and CDR2: MRHNA, SNTAGT.

The chain's CDR3 is CASSPRTVNSGANVLTF. Written as DNA, the CDR3 is TGTGCCAGCAGCCCGAGGACAGTTAACTCTGGGGCCAACGTCCTGACTTTC. The chain joins TRBV9 to TRBJ2-6, with D tentatively TRBD1 (6 bases). This CDR3 has 17 residues. Trimming left V 4 bases short and J 0 bases short, with 14 bases between. Germline loops: CDR1 SGDLS, CDR2 YYNGEE. Full variable domain (missing parts from reference TRBV9 and TRBJ2-6): DSGVTQTPKHLITATGQRVTLRCSPRSGDLSVYWYQQSLDQGLQFLIQYYNGEERAKGNILERFSAQQFPDLHSELNLSSLELGDSALYFCASSPRTVNSGANVLTFGAGSRLTVL.

This CDR3 is CASSPGRVSYEQYF. In nucleotides, the CDR3 is TGTGCCAGCTCACCTGGGCGGGTCTCCTACGAGCAGTACTTC. This chain links TRBV18 with TRBJ2-7; tentative D call: TRBD2 (5 bases). Trimming removed 3 bases at V and 0 bases at J, with 9 bases between. CDR1 is KGHSH, CDR2 LQKENI, per germline. The CDR3 extends over 14 amino acids.

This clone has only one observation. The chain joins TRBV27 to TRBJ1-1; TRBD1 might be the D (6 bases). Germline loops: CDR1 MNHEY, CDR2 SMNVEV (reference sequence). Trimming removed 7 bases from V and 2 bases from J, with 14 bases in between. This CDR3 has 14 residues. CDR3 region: CASNLGGGNTEAFF. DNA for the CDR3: TGTGCCAGCAACCTAGGGGGGGGAAACACTGAAGCTTTCTTT.

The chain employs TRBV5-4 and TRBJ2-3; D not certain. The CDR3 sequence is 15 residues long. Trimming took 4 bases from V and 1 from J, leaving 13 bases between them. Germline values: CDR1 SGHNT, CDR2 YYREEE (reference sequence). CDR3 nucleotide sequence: TGTGCCAGCAGCCCGTCAGACTTGGGCACAGATACGCAGTATTTT. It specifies CASSPSDLGTDTQYF. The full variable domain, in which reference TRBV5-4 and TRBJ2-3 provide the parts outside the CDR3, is ETGVTQSPTHLIKTRGQQVTLRCSSQSGHNTVSWYQQALGQGPQFIFQYYREEENGRGNFPPRFSGLQFPNYSSELNVNALELDDSALYLCASSPSDLGTDTQYFGPGTRLTVL.

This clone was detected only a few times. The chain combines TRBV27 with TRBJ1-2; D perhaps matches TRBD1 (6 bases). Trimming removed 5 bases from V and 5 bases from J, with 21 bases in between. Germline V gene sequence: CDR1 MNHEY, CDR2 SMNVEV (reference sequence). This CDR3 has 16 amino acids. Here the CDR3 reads CASSPRGGGSGYGYTF. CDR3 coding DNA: TGTGCCAGCAGTCCCCGGGGGGGCGGATCTGGGTATGGCTACACCTTC.

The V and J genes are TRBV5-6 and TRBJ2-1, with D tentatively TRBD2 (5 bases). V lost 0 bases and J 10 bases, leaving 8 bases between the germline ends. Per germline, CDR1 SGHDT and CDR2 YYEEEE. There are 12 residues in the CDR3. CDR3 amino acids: CASSLGQREQFF. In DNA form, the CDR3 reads TGTGCCAGCAGCTTGGGTCAGCGGGAGCAGTTCTTC. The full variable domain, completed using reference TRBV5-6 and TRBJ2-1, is DAGVTQSPTHLIKTRGQQVTLRCSPKSGHDTVSWYQQALGQGPQFIFQYYEEEERQRGNFPDRFSGHQFPNYSSELNVNALLLGDSALYLCASSLGQREQFFGPGTRLTVL.

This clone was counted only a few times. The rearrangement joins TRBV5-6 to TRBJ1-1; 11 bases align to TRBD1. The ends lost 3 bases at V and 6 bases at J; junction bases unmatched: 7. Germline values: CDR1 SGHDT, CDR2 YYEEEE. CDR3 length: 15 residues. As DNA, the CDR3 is TGTGCCAGCAGCTCGGACAGGGGGCGATGGGCTGAAGCTTTCTTT. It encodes CASSSDRGRWAEAFF.

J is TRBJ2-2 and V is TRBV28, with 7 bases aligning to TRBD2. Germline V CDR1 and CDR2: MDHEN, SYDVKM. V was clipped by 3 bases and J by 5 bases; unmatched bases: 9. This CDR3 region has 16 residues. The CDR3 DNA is TGTGCCAGCAGTTTTTCCGCGGGAGTCGGGACCGGGGAGCTGTTTTTT. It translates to CASSFSAGVGTGELFF.

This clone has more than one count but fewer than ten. The CDR3 loop reads CAISENRDYGYTF. The CDR3 region has the DNA TGTGCCATCAGTGAGAACAGGGATTATGGCTACACCTTC. The chain couples TRBV10-3 to TRBJ1-2; D perhaps matches TRBD1 (6 bases). CDR1 is ENHRY and CDR2 is SYGVKD in the germline V gene. CDR3 length equals 13 residues. V dropped 2 bases and J dropped 5 bases, with 9 bases sitting between them.

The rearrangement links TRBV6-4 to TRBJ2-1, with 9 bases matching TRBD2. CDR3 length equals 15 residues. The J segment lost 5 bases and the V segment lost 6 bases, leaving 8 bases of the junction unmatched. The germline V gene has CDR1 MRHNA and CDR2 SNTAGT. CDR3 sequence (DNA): TGTGCCAGCAGCGCCGGACTAGCGTGGAACAATGAGCAGTTCTTC. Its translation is CASSAGLAWNNEQFF.

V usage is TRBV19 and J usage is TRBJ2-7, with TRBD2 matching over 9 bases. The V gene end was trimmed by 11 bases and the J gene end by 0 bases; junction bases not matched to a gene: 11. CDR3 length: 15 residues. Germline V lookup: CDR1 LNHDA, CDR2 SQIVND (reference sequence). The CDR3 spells CAGAGTSHRSYEQYF. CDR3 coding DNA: TGTGCCGGAGCCGGGACTAGCCACCGCTCCTACGAGCAGTACTTC. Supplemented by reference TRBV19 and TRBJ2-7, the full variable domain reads DGGITQSPKYLFRKEGQNVTLSCEQNLNHDAMYWYRQDPGQGLRLIYYSQIVNDFQKGDIAEGYSVSREKKESFPLTVTSAQKNPTAFYLCAGAGTSHRSYEQYFGPGTRLTVT.